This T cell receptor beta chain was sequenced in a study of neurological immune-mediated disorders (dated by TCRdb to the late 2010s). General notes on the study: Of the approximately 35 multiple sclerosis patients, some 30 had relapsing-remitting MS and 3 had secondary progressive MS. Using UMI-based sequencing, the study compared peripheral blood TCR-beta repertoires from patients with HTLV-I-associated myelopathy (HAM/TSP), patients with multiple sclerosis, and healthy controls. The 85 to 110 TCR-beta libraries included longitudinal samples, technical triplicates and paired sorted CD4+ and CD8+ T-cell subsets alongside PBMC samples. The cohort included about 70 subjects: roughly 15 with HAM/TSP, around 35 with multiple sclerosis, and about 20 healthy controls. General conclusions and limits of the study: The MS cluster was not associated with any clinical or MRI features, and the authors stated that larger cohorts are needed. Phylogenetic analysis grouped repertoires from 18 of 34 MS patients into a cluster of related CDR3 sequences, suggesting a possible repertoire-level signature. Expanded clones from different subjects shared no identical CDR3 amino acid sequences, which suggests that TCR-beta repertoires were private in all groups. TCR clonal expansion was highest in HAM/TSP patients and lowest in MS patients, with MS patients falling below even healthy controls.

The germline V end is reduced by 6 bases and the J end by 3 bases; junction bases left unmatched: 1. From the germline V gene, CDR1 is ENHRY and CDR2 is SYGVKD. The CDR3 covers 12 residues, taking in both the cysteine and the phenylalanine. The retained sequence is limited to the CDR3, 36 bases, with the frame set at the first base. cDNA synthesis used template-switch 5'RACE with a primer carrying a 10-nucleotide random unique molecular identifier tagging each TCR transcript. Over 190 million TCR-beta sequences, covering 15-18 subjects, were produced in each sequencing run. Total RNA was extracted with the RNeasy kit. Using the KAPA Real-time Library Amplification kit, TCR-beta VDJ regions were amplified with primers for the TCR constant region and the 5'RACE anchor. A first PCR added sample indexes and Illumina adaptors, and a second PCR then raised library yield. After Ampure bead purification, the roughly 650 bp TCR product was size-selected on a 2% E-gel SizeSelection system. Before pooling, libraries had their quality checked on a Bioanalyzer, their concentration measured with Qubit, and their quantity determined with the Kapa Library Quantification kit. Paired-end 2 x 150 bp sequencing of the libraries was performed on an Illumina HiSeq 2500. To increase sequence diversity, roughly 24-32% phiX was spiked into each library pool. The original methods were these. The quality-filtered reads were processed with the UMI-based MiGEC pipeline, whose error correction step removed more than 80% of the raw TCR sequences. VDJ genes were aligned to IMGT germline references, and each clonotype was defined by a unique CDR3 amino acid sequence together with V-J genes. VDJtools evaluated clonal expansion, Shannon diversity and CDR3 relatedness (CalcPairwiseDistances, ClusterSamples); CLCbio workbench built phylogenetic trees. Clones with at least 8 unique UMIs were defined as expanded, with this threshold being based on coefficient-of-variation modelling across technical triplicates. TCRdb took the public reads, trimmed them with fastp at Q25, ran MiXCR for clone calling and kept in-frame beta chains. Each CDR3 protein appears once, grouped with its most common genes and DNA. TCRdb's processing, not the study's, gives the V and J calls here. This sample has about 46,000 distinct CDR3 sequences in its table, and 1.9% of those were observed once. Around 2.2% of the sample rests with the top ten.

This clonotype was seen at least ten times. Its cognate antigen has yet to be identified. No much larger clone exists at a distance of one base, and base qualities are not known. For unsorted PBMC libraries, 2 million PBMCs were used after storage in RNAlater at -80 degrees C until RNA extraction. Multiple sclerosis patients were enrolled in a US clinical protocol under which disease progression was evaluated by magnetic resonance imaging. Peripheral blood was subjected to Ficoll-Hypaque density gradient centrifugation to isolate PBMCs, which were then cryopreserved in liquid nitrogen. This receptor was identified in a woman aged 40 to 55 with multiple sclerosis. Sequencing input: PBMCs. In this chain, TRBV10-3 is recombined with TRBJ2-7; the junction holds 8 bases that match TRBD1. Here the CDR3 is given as CAIRGQVYEQYF. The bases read TGTGCCATCAGGGGACAGGTCTACGAGCAGTACTTC.